This T cell receptor beta chain originates from a study of cytomegalovirus exposure and HLA in healthy donors. General study points: Productive status was seen about 90% or about 30% of the time for most TCR beta V segments in an earlier analysis.

Vbeta (60) and Jbeta (13) primers were used in the PCR. Assay: immunoSEQ multiplex PCR; the TCRdb copy retains only in-frame clones and omits some. The table lists 150,000 to 200,000 clones, approximately 80% of them singletons, with over 2% in the top ten. A note on this clone: What it recognizes is unknown.

V gave up 5 bases and J gave up 10 bases, with 21 bases separating them. This CDR3 is built from 16 residues. Germline V gene sequence: CDR1 SEHNR, CDR2 FQNEAQ (reference sequence). Sequencing was performed on PBMCs. This chain connects TRBV7-9 to TRBJ1-6; TRBD1 is a possible D gene (5 bases). The receptor was isolated from a woman in her 30s in good health and CMV-seronegative. The CDR3 DNA sequence: TGTGCCAGCAGCAACACTAACCCGCAGGGAAAATCACCCCTCCACTTT. It is translated as CASSNTNPQGKSPLHF.